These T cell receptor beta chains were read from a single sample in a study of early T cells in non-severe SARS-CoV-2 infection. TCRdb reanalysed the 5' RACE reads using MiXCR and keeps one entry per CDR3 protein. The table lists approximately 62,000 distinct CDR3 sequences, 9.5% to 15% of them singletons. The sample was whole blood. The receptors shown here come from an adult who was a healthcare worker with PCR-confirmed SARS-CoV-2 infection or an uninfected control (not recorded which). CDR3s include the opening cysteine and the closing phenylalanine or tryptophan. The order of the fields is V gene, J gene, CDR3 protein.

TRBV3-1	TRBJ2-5	CASSSLGRETQYF
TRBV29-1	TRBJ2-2	CSGQTGGSIGELFF
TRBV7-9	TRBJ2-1	CASSLRNEQFF
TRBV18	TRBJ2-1	CASSARTGYYNEQFF
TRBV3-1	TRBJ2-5	CAGSQGALQETQYF
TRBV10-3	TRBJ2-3	CAISELADLITDTQYF
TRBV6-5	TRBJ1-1	CASSYTGTGGFEAFF
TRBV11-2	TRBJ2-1	CASSTGLAGPNEQFF
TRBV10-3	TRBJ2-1	CAISESTLTSSRTYNEQFF
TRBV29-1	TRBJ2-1	CSVEDNEQFF
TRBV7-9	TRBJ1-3	CASRARDSSGNTIYF
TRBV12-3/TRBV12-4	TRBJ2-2	CASSLNGELFF
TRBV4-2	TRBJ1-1	CASSQGIWDVRQGAFF
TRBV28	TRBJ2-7	CASSTGTDVTYEQYF
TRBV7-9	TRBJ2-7	CASSLGASGASYEQYF
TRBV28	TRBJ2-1	CASSTGQGAGNEQFF
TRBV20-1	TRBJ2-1	CSARAGASSYNEQFF
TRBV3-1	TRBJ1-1	CASSQKRVVFF
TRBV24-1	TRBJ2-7	CATSDFYEQYF
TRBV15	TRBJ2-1	CATSREPSGSGSMVEQFF
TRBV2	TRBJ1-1	CASSEDQGMNTEAFF
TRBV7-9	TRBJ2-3	CASSFRAGRTDTQYF
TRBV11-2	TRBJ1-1	CASSLAAALNTEAFF
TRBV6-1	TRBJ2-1	CASSEEGSRYNEQFF
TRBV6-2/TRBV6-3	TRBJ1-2	CASSYTGTNYGYTF
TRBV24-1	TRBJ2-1	CATSDSSFSGNEQFF
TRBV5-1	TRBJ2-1	CAPGTLAGVGPYNEQFF
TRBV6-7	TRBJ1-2	CARPGHPPLNSNYGYTF
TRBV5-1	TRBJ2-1	CASRGTSGPYNEQFF
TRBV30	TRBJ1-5	CAWSVRGVLNQPQHF
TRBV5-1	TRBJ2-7	CASSLGQDIYEQYF
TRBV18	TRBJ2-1	CASLSGRAYNEQFF
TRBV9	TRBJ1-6	CASSVAGSNSPLHF
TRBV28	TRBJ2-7	CASSPSGTGDNEQYF
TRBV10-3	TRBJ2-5	CAIKREVQETQYF
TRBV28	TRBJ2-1	CAGNSGAPYNEQFF
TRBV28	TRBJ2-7	CASSVFYEQYF
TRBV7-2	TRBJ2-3	CASSKGGTADTQYF
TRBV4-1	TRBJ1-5	CASSQGTVSNQPQHF
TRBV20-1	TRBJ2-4	CSARDRIRGSQNIQYF
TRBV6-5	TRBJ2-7	CASKGTGGPYEQYF
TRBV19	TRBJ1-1	CASSRDREAEAFF
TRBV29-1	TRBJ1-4	CSVEQGGDEKLFF
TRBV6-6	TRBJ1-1	CASSYSTPPEAFF
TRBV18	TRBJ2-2	CASSPGISNTGELFF
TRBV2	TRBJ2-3	CASSDGRAPDTQYF
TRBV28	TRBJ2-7	CASSPPSGTIYEQYF
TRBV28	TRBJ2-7	CASSQPRASAYEQYF
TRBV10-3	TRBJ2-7	CAISAPGMGRPAEQYF
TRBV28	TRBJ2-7	CASSRAAGGTYEQYF
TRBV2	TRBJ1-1	CASSFTTGNTEAFF
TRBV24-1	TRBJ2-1	CATSDATSGYVSEQFF
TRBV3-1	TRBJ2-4	CASSQSPGTQNIQYF
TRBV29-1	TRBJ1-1	CSVLQGNTEAFF